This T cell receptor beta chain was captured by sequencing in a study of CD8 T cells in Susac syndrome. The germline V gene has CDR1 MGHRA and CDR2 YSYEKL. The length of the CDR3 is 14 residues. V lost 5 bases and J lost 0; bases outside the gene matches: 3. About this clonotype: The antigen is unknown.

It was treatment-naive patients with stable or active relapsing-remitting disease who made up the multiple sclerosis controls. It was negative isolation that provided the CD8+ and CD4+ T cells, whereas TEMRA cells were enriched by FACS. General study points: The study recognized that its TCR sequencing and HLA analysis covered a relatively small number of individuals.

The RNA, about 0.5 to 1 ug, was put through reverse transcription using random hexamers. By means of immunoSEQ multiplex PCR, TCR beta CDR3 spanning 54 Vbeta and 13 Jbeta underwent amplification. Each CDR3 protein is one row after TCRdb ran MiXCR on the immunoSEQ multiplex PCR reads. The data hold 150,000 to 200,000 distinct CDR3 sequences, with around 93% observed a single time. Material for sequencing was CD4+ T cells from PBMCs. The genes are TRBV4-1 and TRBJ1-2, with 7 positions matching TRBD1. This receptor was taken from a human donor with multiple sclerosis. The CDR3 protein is CASSARGPNYGYTF. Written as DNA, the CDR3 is TGCGCCAGCAGCGCGAGGGGGCCTAACTATGGCTACACCTTC.